These 12 T cell receptor beta chains were all obtained from the same sample, sequenced in a study of T cell repertoires in cytomegalovirus infection. Antigen specificity for these receptors is unknown. TCRdb reprocessed the reads with MiXCR, giving one entry per CDR3 protein. The data hold 80,000 to 95,000 distinct CDR3 sequences, with 29% observed a single time. The sequenced sample was CD8+ T cells from cultured PBMCs, obtained from culture after CMV antigen stimulation. The receptors were gathered from a human donor in good health (CMV status not recorded). Some clones in this sample may be carry-over from other donors' samples.

This sequence joins TRBV18 and TRBJ1-5, with 7 bases matching TRBD1. CDR1 and CDR2 from the germline V gene are KGHSH and LQKENI. This CDR3 has 17 amino acids. J lost 2 bases, V lost 6 bases, and 13 bases had no gene match. The CDR3 nucleotides are TGTGCCAGCTCTAACCACAGGTACAGGGGTCGCAATCAGCCCCAGCATTTT. This translates into CASSNHRYRGRNQPQHF.

The rearrangement uses TRBV19 and TRBJ1-5, with TRBD1 matching over 11 bases. The CDR3 is 15 residues long. Germline trimming cut 7 bases from V and 7 bases from J; bases unmatched to any gene: 9. In germline, CDR1 is LNHDA, CDR2 SQIVND (reference sequence). Here the CDR3 reads CASTPGTGGWQPQHF. Written as DNA, the CDR3 is TGTGCCAGTACCCCCGGGACAGGGGGATGGCAGCCCCAGCATTTT. The whole variable domain, filled in from reference TRBV19 and TRBJ1-5, reads DGGITQSPKYLFRKEGQNVTLSCEQNLNHDAMYWYRQDPGQGLRLIYYSQIVNDFQKGDIAEGYSVSREKKESFPLTVTSAQKNPTAFYLCASTPGTGGWQPQHFGDGTRLSIL.

This clonotype has a count of ten or more. The chain uses TRBV10-3 and TRBJ2-7, with D perhaps TRBD1 (5 bases). This CDR3 contains 13 residues. Germline V gives CDR1 ENHRY, CDR2 SYGVKD. Trimming stripped 8 bases from V and 3 bases from J, with 14 bases between. CDR3 DNA sequence: TGTGCCATCTCAGACAGAATGATCTACGAGCAGTACTTC. This translates into CAISDRMIYEQYF.

The V gene is TRBV29-1, the J gene TRBJ1-1; tentatively, D is TRBD1 (5 bases). The CDR3 is made up of 11 amino acids. Trimming removed 4 bases at V and 11 bases at J, with 14 bases between. Germline V gene sequence: CDR1 SQVTM, CDR2 ANQGSEA. The CDR3 reads CSVGAGDYAFF. The CDR3 nucleotides are TGCAGCGTTGGGGCCGGGGACTATGCTTTCTTT.

In its sample, this clonotype was seen many times. The rearrangement uses TRBV11-1 and TRBJ2-5; the D is unclear. The CDR3 is made up of 14 amino acids. V was pared by 2 bases and J by 0 bases, with 7 bases between. Germline-derived CDR1 and CDR2 are SGHAT and FQDESV (reference sequence). CDR3 DNA sequence: TGTGCCAGCAGCTTATTCAGAGACCAAGAGACCCAGTACTTC. Translated: CASSLFRDQETQYF. Full variable domain (missing parts from reference TRBV11-1 and TRBJ2-5): EAEVAQSPRYKITEKSQAVAFWCDPISGHATLYWYRQILGQGPELLVQFQDESVVDDSQLPKDRFSAERLKGVDSTLKIQPAELGDSAMYLCASSLFRDQETQYFGPGTRLLVL.

CDR3 nucleotides: TGTGCCACCAGCAGTTACGGACAGAGCTACGAGCAGTACTTC. This codes for CATSSYGQSYEQYF. This rearrangement joins TRBV15 to TRBJ2-7; perhaps TRBD1 as D (6 bases). This CDR3 has 14 amino acids. V lost 3 bases to trimming and J lost 3 bases, with 12 bases between them. Germline values: CDR1 LNHNV, CDR2 YYDKDF (reference sequence). The full variable domain, rest sourced from reference TRBV15 and TRBJ2-7, is DAMVIQNPRYQVTQFGKPVTLSCSQTLNHNVMYWYQQKSSQAPKLLFHYYDKDFNNEADTPDNFQSRRPNTSFCFLDIRSPGLGDTAMYLCATSSYGQSYEQYFGPGTRLTVT.

V and J are TRBV27 and TRBJ1-3; no reliable D call. The CDR3 contains 14 residues. V was pared by 5 bases and J by 4 bases, with 12 bases between. Germline-derived CDR1 and CDR2 are MNHEY and SMNVEV (reference sequence). In DNA, the CDR3 is TGTGCCAGCAGTCCCGACATTTTGGGAAACACCATATATTTT. Translation gives CASSPDILGNTIYF.

Many counts were recorded for this clonotype. The chain employs TRBV7-6 and TRBJ2-7; no clear D. The CDR3 runs to 15 residues. Between the trimmed V and J ends, which lost 4 bases and 3 bases, there was a span of 16 bases. Germline lookup yields CDR1 SGHVS and CDR2 FNYEAQ. CDR3 coding DNA: TGTGCCAGCAGCTCCCTAACGCTAGGAAACTACGAGCAGTACTTC. It yields the protein CASSSLTLGNYEQYF.

The gene calls are TRBV27 and TRBJ1-1; D unclear. Per germline, CDR1 MNHEY and CDR2 SMNVEV (reference sequence). The CDR3 consists of 12 residues. Deletions cut 7 bases from V and 3 bases from J, with 9 bases between. The DNA of the CDR3 is TGTGCCAGCATTTCCCGGTACACTGAAGCTTTCTTT. It encodes CASISRYTEAFF.

The chain combines TRBV20-1 with TRBJ2-3; D possibly uses TRBD1 or TRBD2 (5 bases each). Between the trimmed V and J ends, which lost 5 bases and 2 bases, there was a span of 5 bases. CDR1 and CDR2 from the germline V gene are DFQATT and SNEGSKA (reference sequence). This CDR3 comprises 11 residues. CDR3 loop: CSAGTTDTQYF. Written as DNA, the CDR3 is TGCAGTGCTGGGACCACAGATACGCAGTATTTT.

Comments on this clonotype: A much bigger clone sits one base away, suggesting this may be a read error. The chain joins TRBV4-1 to TRBJ2-2; either TRBD1 or TRBD2 may supply D (5 bases each). Germline V gene data show CDR1 as MGHRA and CDR2 as YSYEKL. The CDR3 covers 16 residues. The germline V and J ends were trimmed by 7 bases and 6 bases, with 21 bases remaining between them. As DNA, the CDR3 is TGCGCCAGCACACCGACCGGGGCAGGGTTCCCCGGGGAGCTGTTTTTT. This translates into CASTPTGAGFPGELFF.

The V gene is TRBV25-1, the J gene TRBJ2-1; 8 nucleotides agree with TRBD2. This CDR3 is 14 amino acids long. Per germline, CDR1 MGHDK and CDR2 SYGVNS. The ends lost 8 bases at V and 10 bases at J; junction bases unmatched: 13. CDR3 region: CASSGLATEMEQFF. The CDR3 DNA reads as TGTGCCAGCTCCGGACTAGCTACTGAGATGGAGCAGTTCTTC. Complete variable domain (other parts from reference TRBV25-1 and TRBJ2-1): EADIYQTPRYLVIGTGKKITLECSQTMGHDKMYWYQQDPGMELHLIHYSYGVNSTEKGDLSSESTVSRIRTEHFPLTLESARPSHTSQYLCASSGLATEMEQFFGPGTRLTVL.